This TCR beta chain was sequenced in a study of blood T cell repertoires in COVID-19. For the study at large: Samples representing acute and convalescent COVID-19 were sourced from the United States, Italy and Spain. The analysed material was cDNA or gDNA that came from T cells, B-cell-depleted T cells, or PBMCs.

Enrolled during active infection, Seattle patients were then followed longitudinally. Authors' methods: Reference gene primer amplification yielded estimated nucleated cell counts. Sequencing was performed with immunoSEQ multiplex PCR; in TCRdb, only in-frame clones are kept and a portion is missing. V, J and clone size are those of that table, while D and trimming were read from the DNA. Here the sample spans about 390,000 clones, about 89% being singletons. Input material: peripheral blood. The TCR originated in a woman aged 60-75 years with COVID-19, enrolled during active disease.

CDR3 sequence reads: CASSLTGSTEAFF. CDR3 in DNA: TGTGCCAGCAGTTTGACAGGGAGCACTGAAGCTTTCTTT. The rearrangement joins TRBV27 to TRBJ1-1; 7 nucleotides match TRBD1. In germline, CDR1 is MNHEY, CDR2 SMNVEV (reference sequence). This CDR3 contains 13 residues. V was pared by 3 bases and J by 4 bases, with 2 bases of the junction left unmatched.